Following are 20 T cell receptor beta chains from one sample sequenced in a study of blood T cell repertoires in COVID-19. The repertoire was sequenced with immunoSEQ multiplex PCR; TCRdb's copy has only in-frame clones and lacks some. The sample comprises about 21,000 clones, roughly 85% of which are singletons, and 6.5% to 8.5% rests with the top ten. Specimen: peripheral blood. The receptor source for this set is a human donor in a cohort sampled during active COVID-19.

V usage is TRBV7-6 and J usage is TRBJ1-4; maybe TRBD1 (5 bases). Germline values: CDR1 SGHVS, CDR2 FNYEAQ. The CDR3 covers 12 residues. V gave up 2 bases and J gave up 14 bases, with 12 bases separating them. CDR3 DNA sequence: TGTGCCAGCAGCTTATGGTTGGGGCCGCTGTTTTTT. Translated, it gives CASSLWLGPLFF. Together with reference TRBV7-6 and TRBJ1-4, the CDR3 gives the full variable domain: GAGVSQSPRYKVTKRGQDVALRCDPISGHVSLYWYRQALGQGPEFLTYFNYEAQQDKSGLPNDRFSAERPEGSISTLTIQRTEQRDSAMYRCASSLWLGPLFFGSGTQLSVL.

The CDR3 sequence: CASSRGAGRTEQYF. The CDR3 DNA reads TGTGCCAGCAGCCGCGGGGCAGGGCGCACCGAGCAGTACTTC. V usage is TRBV11-2 and J usage is TRBJ2-7; D may be TRBD2 (6 bases). CDR1 and CDR2 from the germline V gene are SGHAT and FQNNGV. The V gene lost 5 bases and the J gene lost 6 bases, with 17 bases spanning the gap. The CDR3 has 14 amino acids.

This clone was counted a single time. The J gene is TRBJ2-4, the V gene TRBV10-3; a possible D gene is TRBD1 (6 bases). The V end was cut by 3 bases, the J end by 7 bases, with 16 bases between. Germline values: CDR1 ENHRY, CDR2 SYGVKD. The CDR3 is 15 amino acids. CDR3 coding DNA: TGTGCCATCAGTGATACCTCAGGGGCGAACAACATTCAGTACTTC. Translation: CAISDTSGANNIQYF.

The chain combines TRBV5-8 with TRBJ2-7, with TRBD1 matching 7 bases. The germline V gene encodes CDR1 SGHTS and CDR2 YDEGEE. V was pared by 2 bases and J by 3 bases, with 2 bases of the junction left unmatched. This CDR3 region has 13 residues. CDR3 residues: CASSLRGLYEQYF. DNA for the CDR3: TGTGCCAGCAGCTTAAGGGGGCTCTACGAGCAGTACTTC.

V and J are TRBV5-5 and TRBJ2-7, with TRBD1 matching over 8 bases. Germline CDR1 SGHKS, CDR2 YYEKEE (reference sequence). With V trimmed by 0 bases and J by 2 bases, 4 bases remained unmatched. CDR3 size: 15 residues. This chain's CDR3 is CASSLAGQDAYEQYF. The CDR3 region has the DNA TGTGCCAGCAGCTTGGCGGGACAGGACGCCTACGAGCAGTACTTC.

This CDR3 reads CASSLDLGEHTEAFF. CDR3 bases: TGTGCCAGCAGCTTGGATCTCGGGGAACACACTGAAGCTTTCTTT. V gene TRBV5-6 combines with J gene TRBJ1-1; D gene ambiguous. The V gene lost 0 bases and the J gene lost 3 bases, with 12 bases spanning the gap. Germline V lookup: CDR1 SGHDT, CDR2 YYEEEE. The CDR3 consists of 15 residues.

The V and J genes are TRBV5-6 and TRBJ2-7; D is unclear. The CDR3 has 12 amino acids. Germline-derived CDR1 and CDR2 are SGHDT and YYEEEE. V was shortened by 4 bases and J by 6 bases, with 11 bases between the two germline ends. The CDR3 DNA reads TGTGCCAGCAGCGTCGCGGTAGGCGAGCAGTACTTC. It is translated as CASSVAVGEQYF.

This chain connects TRBV19 to TRBJ1-2; D is uncertain. V dropped 7 bases and J dropped 5 bases, with 20 bases sitting between them. CDR1 is LNHDA and CDR2 is SQIVND in the germline V gene (reference sequence). There are 15 residues in the CDR3. The CDR3 region is CASTSTPPALYGYTF. The CDR3 nucleotides are TGTGCCAGTACCTCCACACCGCCAGCGTTATATGGCTACACCTTC.

The chain combines TRBV6-5 with TRBJ1-6; D is ambiguous. V shed 4 bases and J shed 7 bases, with 11 bases lying between them. The CDR3 is 14 amino acids. Germline loops: CDR1 MNHEY, CDR2 SVGAGI. CDR3 amino acids: CASSSPRENSPLHF. The CDR3 DNA reads TGTGCCAGCAGTTCCCCGAGGGAGAATTCACCCCTCCACTTT.

The gene calls are TRBV30 and TRBJ1-5; 7 bases agree with TRBD1. The V gene end was trimmed by 2 bases and the J gene end by 5 bases; junction bases not matched to a gene: 3. CDR3 size: 13 residues. Germline V gives CDR1 GTSNPN, CDR2 SVGIG (reference sequence). CDR3: CAWSRQGDQPQHF. CDR3 coding DNA: TGTGCCTGGAGTCGGCAGGGGGATCAGCCCCAGCATTTT. Full variable domain (outside the CDR3, taken from reference TRBV30 and TRBJ1-5): SQTIHQWPATLVQPVGSPLSLECTVEGTSNPNLYWYRQAAGRGLQLLFYSVGIGQISSEVPQNLSASRPQDRQFILSSKKLLLSDSGFYLCAWSRQGDQPQHFGDGTRLSIL.

The chain combines TRBV6-1 with TRBJ1-1; D is perhaps TRBD1 (5 bases). The V end lost 9 bases, the J end lost 5 bases, and 13 bases lay between the germline ends. CDR1 MNHNS and CDR2 SASEGT come from the germline V gene. The CDR3 runs 12 residues. The CDR3 DNA reads as TGTGCCAGTCGAGGAGGGGAGACTGAAGCTTTCTTT. Translating gives CASRGGETEAFF.

The gene calls are TRBV5-4 and TRBJ2-7; D is possibly TRBD1 (6 bases). Germline values: CDR1 SGHNT, CDR2 YYREEE (reference sequence). V lost 4 bases to trimming and J lost 3 bases, with 17 bases between them. The CDR3 has 15 amino acids. The CDR3 DNA is TGTGCCAGCAGCACACAGGGTAAGGTTCTCTACGAGCAGTACTTC. Protein product: CASSTQGKVLYEQYF.

The chain recombines TRBV7-2 with TRBJ2-1; 8 positions agree with TRBD2. Germline CDR1 reads SGHTA; CDR2 reads FQGNSA. This CDR3 contains 15 residues. J gave up 4 bases and V 7 bases, and 9 bases lay outside the gene matches. The CDR3 DNA is TGTGCCAGCACCGTTACTAGCGGCAATTACAATGAGCAGTTCTTC. This encodes CASTVTSGNYNEQFF. Combining the CDR3 with reference TRBV7-2 and TRBJ2-1 gives the whole variable domain GAGVSQSPSNKVTEKGKDVELRCDPISGHTALYWYRQSLGQGLEFLIYFQGNSAPDKSGLPSDRFSAERTGGSVSTLTIQRTQQEDSAVYLCASTVTSGNYNEQFFGPGTRLTVL.

The genes are TRBV4-3 and TRBJ2-2; the match to TRBD2 covers 7 bases. Germline lookup yields CDR1 LGHNA and CDR2 YSLEER. CDR3 size: 15 residues. J was trimmed by 3 bases and V by 2 bases; bases with no gene match: 3. The CDR3 spells CASSQRLAYTGELFF. DNA for the CDR3: TGCGCCAGCAGCCAAAGACTAGCCTACACCGGGGAGCTGTTTTTT.

The J gene is TRBJ1-4, the V gene TRBV4-2; D might be TRBD1 (5 bases). The CDR3 covers 16 residues. V gave up 0 bases and J gave up 7 bases, with 15 bases separating them. Per the germline V gene, CDR1 is LGHNA and CDR2 is YNFKEQ. The CDR3 loop reads CASSQDWAGKTEKLFF. The DNA of the CDR3 is TGTGCCAGCAGCCAAGATTGGGCAGGGAAGACTGAAAAACTGTTTTTT.

A few counts support this clone. V gene TRBV7-9 combines with J gene TRBJ1-4; D gene ambiguous. Germline V gene lookup returns CDR1 SEHNR and CDR2 FQNEAQ (reference sequence). Trimming removed 3 bases from V and 4 bases from J, with 12 bases in between. The CDR3 has 15 amino acids. The CDR3 loop reads CASSFGGSDNEKLFF. CDR3 bases: TGTGCCAGCAGCTTCGGAGGCAGCGATAATGAAAAACTGTTTTTT.

This clone appeared once. The chain combines TRBV19 with TRBJ2-5, with 10 bases identical to TRBD2. There are 13 residues in the CDR3. Germline CDR1 reads LNHDA; CDR2 reads SQIVND (reference sequence). Trimming took 8 bases from V and 10 from J; bases not matched to a gene: 10. The CDR3 nucleotides read TGTGCCAGTTCTAGCGGGGGCCCGGTGGTCCAGTACTTC. Translated, it gives CASSSGGPVVQYF.

The count of this clone is one. This chain links TRBV12-5 with TRBJ2-5; the D gene is possibly TRBD1 (5 bases). The germline V gene encodes CDR1 LGHNT and CDR2 FRNRAP. The CDR3 covers 14 residues. Trimming took off 5 bases at V and 2 bases at J, with 12 bases between the two ends. CDR3 loop: CASGRRQIQETQYF. CDR3 nucleotide sequence: TGTGCTAGTGGTAGAAGACAGATACAAGAGACCCAGTACTTC. The whole variable domain, remainder taken from reference TRBV12-5 and TRBJ2-5, is DARVTQTPRHKVTEMGQEVTMRCQPILGHNTVFWYRQTMMQGLELLAYFRNRAPLDDSGMPKDRFSAEMPDATLATLKIQPSEPRDSAVYFCASGRRQIQETQYFGPGTRLLVL.

The chain links TRBV6-5 to TRBJ2-7; possibly TRBD1 for D (7 bases). CDR1 is MNHEY and CDR2 is SVGAGI in the germline V gene. The CDR3 covers 15 residues. The V end lost 6 bases, the J end lost 0 bases, and 15 bases lay between the germline ends. The CDR3 region is CASRTRDSSSYEQYF. CDR3 nucleotide sequence: TGTGCCAGCAGAACGCGGGACAGTAGCTCCTACGAGCAGTACTTC.

The chain has TRBV19 and TRBJ1-4; TRBD1 agrees at 8 bases. Germline CDR1 and CDR2: LNHDA and SQIVND (reference sequence). This CDR3 contains 15 residues. V shed 4 bases, J shed 2 bases, and the junction held 3 bases outside the gene matches. The CDR3 sequence: CASSNRDRTNEKLFF. CDR3 nucleotide sequence: TGTGCCAGTAGTAACAGGGACAGGACTAATGAAAAACTGTTTTTT.